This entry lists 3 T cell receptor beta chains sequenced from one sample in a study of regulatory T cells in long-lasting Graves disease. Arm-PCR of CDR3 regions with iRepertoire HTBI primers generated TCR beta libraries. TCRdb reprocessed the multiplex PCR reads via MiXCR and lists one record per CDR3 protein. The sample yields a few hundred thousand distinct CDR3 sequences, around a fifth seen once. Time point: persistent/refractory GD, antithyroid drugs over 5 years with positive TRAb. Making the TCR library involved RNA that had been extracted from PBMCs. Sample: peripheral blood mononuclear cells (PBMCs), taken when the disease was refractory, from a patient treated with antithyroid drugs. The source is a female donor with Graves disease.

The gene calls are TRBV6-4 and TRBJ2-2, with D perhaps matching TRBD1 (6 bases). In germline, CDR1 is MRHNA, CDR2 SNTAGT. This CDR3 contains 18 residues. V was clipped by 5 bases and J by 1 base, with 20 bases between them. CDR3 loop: CASSLQLGGQKNTGELFF. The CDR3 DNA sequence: TGTGCCAGCAGTTTACAACTGGGCGGACAGAAGAACACCGGGGAGCTGTTTTTT.

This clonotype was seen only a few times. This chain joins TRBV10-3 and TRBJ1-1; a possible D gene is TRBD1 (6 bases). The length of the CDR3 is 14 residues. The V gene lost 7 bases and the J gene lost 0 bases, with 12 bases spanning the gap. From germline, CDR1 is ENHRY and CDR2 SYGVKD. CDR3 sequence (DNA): TGTGCCATCAAAAAACAGGGTTTGAACACTGAAGCTTTCTTT. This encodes CAIKKQGLNTEAFF.

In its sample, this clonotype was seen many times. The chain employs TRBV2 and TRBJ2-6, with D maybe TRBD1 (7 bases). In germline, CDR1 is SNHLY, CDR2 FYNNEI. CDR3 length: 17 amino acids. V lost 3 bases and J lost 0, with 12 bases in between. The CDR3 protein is CASSEEGAFSGANVLTF. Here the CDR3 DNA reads TGTGCCAGCAGTGAGGAGGGGGCTTTCTCTGGGGCCAACGTCCTGACTTTC.